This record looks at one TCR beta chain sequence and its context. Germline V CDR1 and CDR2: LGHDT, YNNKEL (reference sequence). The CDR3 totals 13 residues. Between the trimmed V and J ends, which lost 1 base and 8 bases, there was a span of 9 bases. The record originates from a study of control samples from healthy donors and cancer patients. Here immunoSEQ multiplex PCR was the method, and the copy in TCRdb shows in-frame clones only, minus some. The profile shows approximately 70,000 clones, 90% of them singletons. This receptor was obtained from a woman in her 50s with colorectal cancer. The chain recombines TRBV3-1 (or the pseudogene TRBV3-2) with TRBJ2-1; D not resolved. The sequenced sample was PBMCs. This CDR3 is CASSQVRPDEQFF. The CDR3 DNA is TGTGCCAGCAGCCAAGTACGGCCGGATGAGCAGTTCTTC.